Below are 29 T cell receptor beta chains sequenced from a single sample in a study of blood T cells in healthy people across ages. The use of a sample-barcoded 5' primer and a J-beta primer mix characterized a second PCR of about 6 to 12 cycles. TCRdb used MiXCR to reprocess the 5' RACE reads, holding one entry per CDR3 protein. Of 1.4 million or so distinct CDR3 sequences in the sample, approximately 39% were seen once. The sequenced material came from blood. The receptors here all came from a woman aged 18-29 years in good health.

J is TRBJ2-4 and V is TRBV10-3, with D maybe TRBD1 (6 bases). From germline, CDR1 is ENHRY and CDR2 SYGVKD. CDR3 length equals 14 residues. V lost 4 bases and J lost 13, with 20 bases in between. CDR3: CAISGAQGSSVQYF. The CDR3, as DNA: TGTGCCATCAGTGGGGCACAGGGTTCGAGCGTGCAGTACTTC.

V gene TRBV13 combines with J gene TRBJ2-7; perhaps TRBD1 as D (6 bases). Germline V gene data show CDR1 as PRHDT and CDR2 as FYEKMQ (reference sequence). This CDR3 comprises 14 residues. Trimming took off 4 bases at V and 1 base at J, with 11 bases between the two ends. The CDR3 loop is CASSSEDRSYEQYF. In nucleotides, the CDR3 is TGTGCCAGCAGCTCAGAAGACAGGTCCTACGAGCAGTACTTC.

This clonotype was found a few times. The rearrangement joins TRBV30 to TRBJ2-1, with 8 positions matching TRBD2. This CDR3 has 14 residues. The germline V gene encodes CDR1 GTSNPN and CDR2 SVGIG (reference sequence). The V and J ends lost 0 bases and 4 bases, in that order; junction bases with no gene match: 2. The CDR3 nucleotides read TGTGCCTGGAGTGTAGCTAGCGGGTACAATGAGCAGTTCTTC. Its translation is CAWSVASGYNEQFF. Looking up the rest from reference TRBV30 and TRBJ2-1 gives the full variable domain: SQTIHQWPATLVQPVGSPLSLECTVEGTSNPNLYWYRQAAGRGLQLLFYSVGIGQISSEVPQNLSASRPQDRQFILSSKKLLLSDSGFYLCAWSVASGYNEQFFGPGTRLTVL.

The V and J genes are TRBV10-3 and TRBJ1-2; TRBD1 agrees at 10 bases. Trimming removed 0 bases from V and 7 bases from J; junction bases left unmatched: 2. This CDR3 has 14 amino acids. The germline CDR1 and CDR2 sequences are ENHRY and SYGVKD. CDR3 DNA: TGTGCCATCAGTGAGTCGGGGACAGGGGTTGGCTACACCTTC. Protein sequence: CAISESGTGVGYTF.

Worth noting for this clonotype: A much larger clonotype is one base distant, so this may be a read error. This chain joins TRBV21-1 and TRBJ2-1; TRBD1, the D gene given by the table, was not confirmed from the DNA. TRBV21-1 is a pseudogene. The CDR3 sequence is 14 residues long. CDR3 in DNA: TGTGCCAGCACCTACCCGAGGGGGGTCGATGAGCAGTTCTTC. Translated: CASTYPRGVDEQFF.

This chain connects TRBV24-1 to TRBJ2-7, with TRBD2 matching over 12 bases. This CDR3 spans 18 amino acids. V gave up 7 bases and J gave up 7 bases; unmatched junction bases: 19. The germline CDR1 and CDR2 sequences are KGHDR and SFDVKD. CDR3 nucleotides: TGTGCCACCAGCCGCCCCGGGACTAGCGGGCCTACCTACAATGAGCAGTACTTC. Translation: CATSRPGTSGPTYNEQYF.

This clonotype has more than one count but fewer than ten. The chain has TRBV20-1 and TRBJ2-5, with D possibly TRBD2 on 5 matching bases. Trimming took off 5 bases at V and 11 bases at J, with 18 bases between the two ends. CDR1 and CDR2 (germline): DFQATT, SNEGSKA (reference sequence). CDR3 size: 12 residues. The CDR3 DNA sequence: TGCAGTGCTGACTCTTACGGGAATGAGCAGTACTTC. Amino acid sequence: CSADSYGNEQYF.

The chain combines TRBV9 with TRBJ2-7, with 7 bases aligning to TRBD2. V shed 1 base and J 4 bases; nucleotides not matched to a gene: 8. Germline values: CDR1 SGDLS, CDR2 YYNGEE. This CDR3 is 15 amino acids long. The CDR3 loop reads CASSVLAGAIYEQYF. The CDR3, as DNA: TGTGCCAGCAGCGTACTGGCGGGAGCTATATACGAGCAGTACTTC.

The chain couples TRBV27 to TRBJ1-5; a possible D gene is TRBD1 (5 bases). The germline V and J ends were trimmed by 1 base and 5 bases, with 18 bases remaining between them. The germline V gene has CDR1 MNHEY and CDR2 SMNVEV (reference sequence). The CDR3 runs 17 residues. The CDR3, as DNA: TGTGCCAGCAGTTTATATGGGGGAGACAGTTCAGATCAGCCCCAGCATTTT. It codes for CASSLYGGDSSDQPQHF.

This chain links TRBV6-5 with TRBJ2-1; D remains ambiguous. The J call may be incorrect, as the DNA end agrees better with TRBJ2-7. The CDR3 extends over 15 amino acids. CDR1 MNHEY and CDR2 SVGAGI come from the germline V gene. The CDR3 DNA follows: TGTGCCAGCAGTTACCGGGCAAGCTCCTACAATGAGCAGTACTTC. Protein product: CASSYRASSYNEQYF.

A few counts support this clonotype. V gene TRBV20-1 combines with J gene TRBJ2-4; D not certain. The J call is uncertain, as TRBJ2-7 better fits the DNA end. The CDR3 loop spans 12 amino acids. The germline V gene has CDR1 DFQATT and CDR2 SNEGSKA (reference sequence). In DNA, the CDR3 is TGCAGTGCTAGAAGGCTCCAGTACGAGCAGTACTTC. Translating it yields CSARRLQYEQYF.

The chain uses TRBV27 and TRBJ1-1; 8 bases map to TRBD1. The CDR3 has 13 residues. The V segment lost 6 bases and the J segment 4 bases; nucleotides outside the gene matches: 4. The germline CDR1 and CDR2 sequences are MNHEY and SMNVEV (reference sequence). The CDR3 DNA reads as TGTGCCAGCAGCAGGGGGCTTGGCACTGAAGCTTTCTTT. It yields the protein CASSRGLGTEAFF.

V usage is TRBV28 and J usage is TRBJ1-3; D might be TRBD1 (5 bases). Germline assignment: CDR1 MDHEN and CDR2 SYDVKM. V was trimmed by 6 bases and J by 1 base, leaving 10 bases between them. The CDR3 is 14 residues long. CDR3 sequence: CASRFAGSGNTIYF. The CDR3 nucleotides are TGTGCCAGCAGGTTTGCAGGGTCTGGAAACACCATATATTTT.

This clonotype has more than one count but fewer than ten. CDR3: CASSQEGYRGTTDTQYF. The CDR3 nucleotides read TGCGCCAGCAGCCAAGAAGGGTACAGGGGGACCACAGATACGCAGTATTTT. The rearrangement joins TRBV4-3 to TRBJ2-3; 8 bases map to TRBD1. Germline V gene sequence: CDR1 LGHNA, CDR2 YSLEER. CDR3 size: 17 residues. V shed 0 bases and J 2 bases; nucleotides not matched to a gene: 7.

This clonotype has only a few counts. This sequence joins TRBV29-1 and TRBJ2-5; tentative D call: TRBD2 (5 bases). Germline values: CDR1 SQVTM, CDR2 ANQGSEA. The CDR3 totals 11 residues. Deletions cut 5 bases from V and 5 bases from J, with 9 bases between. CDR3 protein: CSVRTRETQYF. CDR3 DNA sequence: TGCAGCGTTAGGACTCGGGAGACCCAGTACTTC.

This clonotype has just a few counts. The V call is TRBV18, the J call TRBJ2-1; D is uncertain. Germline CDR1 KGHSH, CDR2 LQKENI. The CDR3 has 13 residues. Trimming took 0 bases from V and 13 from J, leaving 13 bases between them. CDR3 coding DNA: TGTGCCAGCTCACCACCGGGCGCAGAAAGACAGTTCTTC. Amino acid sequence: CASSPPGAERQFF.

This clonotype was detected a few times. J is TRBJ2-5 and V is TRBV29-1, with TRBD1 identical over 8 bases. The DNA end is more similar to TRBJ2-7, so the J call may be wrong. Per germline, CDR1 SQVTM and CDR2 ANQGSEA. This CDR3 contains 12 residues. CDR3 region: CSGGQGLNEQYF. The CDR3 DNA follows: TGCAGCGGCGGACAGGGTTTAAACGAGCAGTACTTC.

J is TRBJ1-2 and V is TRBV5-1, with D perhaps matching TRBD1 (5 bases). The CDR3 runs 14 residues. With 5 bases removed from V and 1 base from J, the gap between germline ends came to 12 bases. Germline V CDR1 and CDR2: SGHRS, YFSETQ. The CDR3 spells CASREGQFNYGYTF. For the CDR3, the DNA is TGCGCCAGCAGGGAGGGGCAATTTAACTATGGCTACACCTTC.

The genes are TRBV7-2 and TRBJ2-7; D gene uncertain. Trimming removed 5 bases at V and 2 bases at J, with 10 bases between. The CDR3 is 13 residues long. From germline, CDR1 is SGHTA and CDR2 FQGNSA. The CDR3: CASSRSFTYEQYF. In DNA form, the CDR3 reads TGTGCCAGCAGCCGATCTTTTACCTACGAGCAGTACTTC.

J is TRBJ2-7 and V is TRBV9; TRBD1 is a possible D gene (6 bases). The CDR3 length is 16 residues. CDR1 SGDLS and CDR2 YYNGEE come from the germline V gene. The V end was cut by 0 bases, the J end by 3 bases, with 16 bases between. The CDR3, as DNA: TGTGCCAGCAGCGTAGGGGGACACTTCGGCGGCTACGAGCAGTACTTC. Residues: CASSVGGHFGGYEQYF.

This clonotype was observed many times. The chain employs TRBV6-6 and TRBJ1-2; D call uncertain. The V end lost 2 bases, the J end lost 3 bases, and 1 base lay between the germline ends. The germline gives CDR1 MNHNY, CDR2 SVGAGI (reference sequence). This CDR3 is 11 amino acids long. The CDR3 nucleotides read TGTGCCAGCAGTTACGACTATGGCTACACCTTC. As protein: CASSYDYGYTF.

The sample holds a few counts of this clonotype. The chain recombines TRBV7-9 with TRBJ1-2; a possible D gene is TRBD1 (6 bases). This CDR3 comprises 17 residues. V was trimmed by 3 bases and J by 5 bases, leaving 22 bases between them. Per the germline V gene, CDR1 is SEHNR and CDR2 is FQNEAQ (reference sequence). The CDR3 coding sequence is TGTGCCAGCAGCTTCCCGGGACACCGACTCCTGCTATATGGCTACACCTTC. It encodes CASSFPGHRLLLYGYTF.

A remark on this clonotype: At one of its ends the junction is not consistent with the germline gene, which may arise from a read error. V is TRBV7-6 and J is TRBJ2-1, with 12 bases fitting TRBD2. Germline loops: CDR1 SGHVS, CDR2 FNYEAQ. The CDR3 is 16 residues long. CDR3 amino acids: CASNLILAGGAAEQFF. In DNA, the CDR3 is TGTGCCAGCAACTTAATTCTAGCGGGAGGGGCGGCTGAGCAGTTCTTC.

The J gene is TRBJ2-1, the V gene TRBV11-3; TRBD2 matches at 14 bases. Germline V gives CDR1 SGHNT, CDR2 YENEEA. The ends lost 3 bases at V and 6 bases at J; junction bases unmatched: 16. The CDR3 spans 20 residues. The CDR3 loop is CASSLTPPGLAGVEGNEQFF. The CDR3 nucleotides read TGTGCCAGCAGCTTGACCCCTCCGGGACTAGCGGGAGTAGAGGGCAATGAGCAGTTCTTC.

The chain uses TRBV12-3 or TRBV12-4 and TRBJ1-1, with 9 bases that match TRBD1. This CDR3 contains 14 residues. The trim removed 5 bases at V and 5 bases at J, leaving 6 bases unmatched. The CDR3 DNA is TGTGCCAGCAGTCCTCGGGACAGGGCAACTGAAGCTTTCTTT. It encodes CASSPRDRATEAFF.

The CDR3 sequence: CASSRGRQGIGNQPQHF. As DNA, the CDR3 is TGTGCCAGCAGCAGAGGGCGACAGGGCATTGGCAATCAGCCCCAGCATTTT. The chain links TRBV7-9 to TRBJ1-5, with 7 bases identical to TRBD1. There are 17 residues in the CDR3. Per the germline V gene, CDR1 is SEHNR and CDR2 is FQNEAQ (reference sequence). V shed 5 bases and J 2 bases; nucleotides not matched to a gene: 12.

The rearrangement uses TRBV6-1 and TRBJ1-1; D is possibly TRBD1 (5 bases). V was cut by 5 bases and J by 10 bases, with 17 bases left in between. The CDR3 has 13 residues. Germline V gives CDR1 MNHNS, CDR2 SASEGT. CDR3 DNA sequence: TGTGCCAGCAGTTTGGGACGGGCACCGGGAGCTTTCTTT. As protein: CASSLGRAPGAFF.

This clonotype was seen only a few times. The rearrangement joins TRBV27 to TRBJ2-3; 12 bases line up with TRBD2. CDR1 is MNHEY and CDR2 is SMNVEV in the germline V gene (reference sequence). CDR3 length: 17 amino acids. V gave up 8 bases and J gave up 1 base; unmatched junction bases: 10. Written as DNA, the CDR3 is TGTGCCAGCCGGACTAGCGGGAACCCAACCCGCACAGATACGCAGTATTTT. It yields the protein CASRTSGNPTRTDTQYF.

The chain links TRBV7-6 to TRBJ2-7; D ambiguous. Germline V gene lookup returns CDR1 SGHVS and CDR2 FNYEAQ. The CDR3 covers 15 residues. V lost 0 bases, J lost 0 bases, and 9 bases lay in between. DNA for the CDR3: TGTGCCAGCAGCTTAGCCGCCTACAGCTCCTACGAGCAGTACTTC. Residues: CASSLAAYSSYEQYF.